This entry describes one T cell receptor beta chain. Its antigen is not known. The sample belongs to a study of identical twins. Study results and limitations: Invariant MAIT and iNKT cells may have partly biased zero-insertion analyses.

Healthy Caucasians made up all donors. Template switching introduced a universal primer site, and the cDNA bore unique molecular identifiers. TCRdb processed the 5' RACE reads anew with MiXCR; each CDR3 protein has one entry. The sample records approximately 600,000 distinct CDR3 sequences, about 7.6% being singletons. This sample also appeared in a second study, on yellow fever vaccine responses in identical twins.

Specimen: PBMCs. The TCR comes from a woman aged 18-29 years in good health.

The CDR3 protein is CSAVTGWNYGYTF. The CDR3 nucleotides read TGCAGCGCTGTGACAGGATGGAACTATGGCTACACCTTC. The rearrangement links TRBV29-1 to TRBJ1-2, with D maybe TRBD1 (6 bases). The V end was cut by 7 bases, the J end by 2 bases, with 14 bases between. The CDR3 spans 13 residues. The germline gives CDR1 SQVTM, CDR2 ANQGSEA.